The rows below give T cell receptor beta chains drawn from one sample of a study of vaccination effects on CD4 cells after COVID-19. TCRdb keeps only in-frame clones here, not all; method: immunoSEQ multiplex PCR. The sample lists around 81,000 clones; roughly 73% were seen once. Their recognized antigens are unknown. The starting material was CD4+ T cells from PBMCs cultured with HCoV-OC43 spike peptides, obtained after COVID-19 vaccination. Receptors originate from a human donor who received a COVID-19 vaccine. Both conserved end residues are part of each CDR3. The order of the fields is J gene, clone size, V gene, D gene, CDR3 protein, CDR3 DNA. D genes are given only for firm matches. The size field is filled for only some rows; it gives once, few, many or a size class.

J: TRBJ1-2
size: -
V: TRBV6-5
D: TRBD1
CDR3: CASSYVTGPGGYTF
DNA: TGTGCCAGCAGTTACGTGACAGGGCCGGGGGGCTACACCTTC

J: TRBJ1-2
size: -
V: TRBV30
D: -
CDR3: CAWSASGRGNYGYTF
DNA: TGTGCCTGGAGCGCGTCGGGCAGGGGAAACTATGGCTACACCTTC

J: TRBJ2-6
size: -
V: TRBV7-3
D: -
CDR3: CASTPQPGANVLTF
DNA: TGTGCCAGCACCCCTCAGCCTGGGGCCAACGTCCTGACTTTC

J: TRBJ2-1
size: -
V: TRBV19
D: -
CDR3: CASSMALPMYNEQFF
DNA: TGTGCCAGTAGTATGGCGTTGCCAATGTACAATGAGCAGTTCTTC

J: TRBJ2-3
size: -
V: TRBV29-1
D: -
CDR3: CSADGITSTDTQYF
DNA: TGCAGCGCGGACGGCATCACTAGCACAGATACGCAGTATTTT

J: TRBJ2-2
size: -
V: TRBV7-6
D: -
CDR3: CASSLGGANTGELFF
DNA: TGTGCCAGCAGCCTAGGCGGGGCGAACACCGGGGAGCTGTTTTTT

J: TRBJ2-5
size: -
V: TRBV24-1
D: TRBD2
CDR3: CATARSGAETQYF
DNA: TGTGCCACCGCGCGTAGCGGGGCTGAGACCCAGTACTTC

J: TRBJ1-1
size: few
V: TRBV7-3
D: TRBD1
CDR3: CASRTGPSTEAFF
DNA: TGTGCCAGCAGGACAGGGCCTAGCACTGAAGCTTTCTTT

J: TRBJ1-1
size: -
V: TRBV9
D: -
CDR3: CASSRGHLNTEAFF
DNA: TGTGCCAGCAGCCGAGGACACCTGAACACTGAAGCTTTCTTT

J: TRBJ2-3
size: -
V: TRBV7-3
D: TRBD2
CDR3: CASSFHSGGVADTQYF
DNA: TGTGCCAGCAGCTTCCATAGCGGGGGGGTGGCAGATACGCAGTATTTT

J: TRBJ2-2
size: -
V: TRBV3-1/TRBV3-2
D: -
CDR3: CASSLLGQNTGELFF
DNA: TGTGCCAGCAGTCTGCTGGGGCAGAACACCGGGGAGCTGTTTTTT